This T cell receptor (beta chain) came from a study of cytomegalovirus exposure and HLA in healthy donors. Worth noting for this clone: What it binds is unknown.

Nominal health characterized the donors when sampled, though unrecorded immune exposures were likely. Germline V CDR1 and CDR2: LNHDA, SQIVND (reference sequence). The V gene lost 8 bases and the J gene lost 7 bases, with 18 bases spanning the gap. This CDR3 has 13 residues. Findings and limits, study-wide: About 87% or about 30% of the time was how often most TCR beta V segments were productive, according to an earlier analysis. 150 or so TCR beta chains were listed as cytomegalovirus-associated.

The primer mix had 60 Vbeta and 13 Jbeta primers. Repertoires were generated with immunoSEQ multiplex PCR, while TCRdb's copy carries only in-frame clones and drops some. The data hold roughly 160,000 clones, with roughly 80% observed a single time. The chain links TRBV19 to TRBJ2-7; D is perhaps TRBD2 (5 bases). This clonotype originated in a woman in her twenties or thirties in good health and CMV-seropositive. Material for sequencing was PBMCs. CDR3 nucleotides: TGTGCCAGTTCCGTAGTGGGCGGGCAAGAGCAGTACTTC. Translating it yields CASSVVGGQEQYF.